These T cell receptor beta chains were read from a single sample in a study of CD4+ T cells in melanoma. Profiled with immunoSEQ multiplex PCR; TCRdb holds only in-frame clones, not every one. This sample carries approximately 11,000 clones, about 63% of them seen once, and the ten largest clones take 13% to 15%. Sample: cells from a culture (not recorded whether cultured in vitro). The receptor set was obtained from a human donor with melanoma. CDR3s include the opening cysteine and the closing phenylalanine or tryptophan. The D gene is left open where the match is weak. Expanded clones are given a class, and other clones once, few, many or no size at all.

size: few; V: TRBV2; J: TRBJ2-2; D: .; DNA: TGTGCCAGCAGGTCGACGGTGTTCGGGGAGCTGTTTTTT; CDR3: CASRSTVFGELFF
size: few; V: TRBV6-6; J: TRBJ1-2; D: .; DNA: TGTGCCAGCAGATCGAGTGGAGACTATGGCTACACCTTC; CDR3: CASRSSGDYGYTF
size: .; V: TRBV7-8; J: TRBJ1-1; D: TRBD1; DNA: TGTGCCAGCAGCTTAGGTACAGGGGTTGGGGACACTGAAGCTTTCTTT; CDR3: CASSLGTGVGDTEAFF
size: .; V: TRBV7-4; J: TRBJ1-1; D: .; DNA: TGTGCCAGCTCCGCCAGGTCCCCTATCATACAGGGCTTGGAACGGGGTCACGCTGAAGCTTTCTTT; CDR3: CASSARSPIIQGLERGHAEAFF
size: .; V: TRBV27; J: TRBJ2-6; D: TRBD1; DNA: TGTGCCAGCAGTGAGACAGGGGGAAACTCTGGGGCCAACGTCCTGACTTTC; CDR3: CASSETGGNSGANVLTF
size: once; V: TRBV5-6; J: TRBJ2-2; D: .; DNA: TGTGCCAGCAGCTTGTTGGCGAACCCCGGGACAAGGGACACCGGGGAGCTGTTTTTT; CDR3: CASSLLANPGTRDTGELFF
size: .; V: TRBV4-1; J: TRBJ2-3; D: TRBD2; DNA: TGCGCCAGCAGCCAGCCGGGACTAGCGGGGGGACGACAAACCACAGATACGCAGTATTTT; CDR3: CASSQPGLAGGRQTTDTQYF
size: .; V: TRBV7-2; J: TRBJ1-2; D: .; DNA: TGTGCCAGCAGCTTAGTAAGGACAGCCTATGGCTACACCTTC; CDR3: CASSLVRTAYGYTF
size: .; V: TRBV10-3; J: TRBJ1-6; D: .; DNA: TGTGCCAGCAGTGAGAGGGGCTATAATTCACCCCTCCACTTT; CDR3: CASSERGYNSPLHF
size: .; V: TRBV4-1; J: TRBJ1-3; D: TRBD1; DNA: TGCGCCAGCAGCCGACAGGGAACAGGGGGCCGTGGAAACACCATATATTTT; CDR3: CASSRQGTGGRGNTIYF
size: .; V: TRBV14; J: TRBJ1-2; D: .; DNA: TGTGCCAGCAGCCAGACAGCCAACGGCTACACCTTC; CDR3: CASSQTANGYTF
size: .; V: TRBV30; J: TRBJ2-7; D: .; DNA: TGTGCCTGGAGTAGTTTTGGGGTTAAAACCTACGAGCAGTACTTC; CDR3: CAWSSFGVKTYEQYF
size: .; V: TRBV30; J: TRBJ1-2; D: TRBD1; DNA: TGTGCCTGGAGTCTCAACGCCGGGACAGAGGGTTATGGCTACACCTTC; CDR3: CAWSLNAGTEGYGYTF
size: .; V: TRBV12-2; J: TRBJ2-4; D: .; DNA: TGTGCAAGTCGCCCCCGGCCCAACGGGTACTTC; CDR3: CASRPRPNGYF
size: .; V: TRBV11-2; J: TRBJ1-3; D: .; DNA: TGTGCCAGCAGCTTATACACAGGGAGCTCTGGAAACACCATATATTTT; CDR3: CASSLYTGSSGNTIYF
size: .; V: TRBV19; J: TRBJ1-5; D: TRBD1; DNA: TGTGCCAGTAGTCGCAAGACAGGGGGCAATCAGCCCCAGCATTTT; CDR3: CASSRKTGGNQPQHF
size: once; V: TRBV18; J: TRBJ2-3; D: TRBD1; DNA: TGTGCCAGCTCGACAGGGGGTGGAGATACGCAGTATTTT; CDR3: CASSTGGGDTQYF
size: few; V: TRBV5-4; J: TRBJ1-2; D: .; DNA: TGTGCCAGCAGCTCAAGTCGGGGGCGCGGGAACTATGGCTACACCTTC; CDR3: CASSSSRGRGNYGYTF
size: few; V: TRBV15; J: TRBJ2-3; D: .; DNA: TGTGCCACCAGCAGAGTGGGAAATACGCAGTATTTT; CDR3: CATSRVGNTQYF
size: .; V: TRBV2; J: TRBJ1-1; D: .; DNA: TGTGCCAGCAGTGAAGGGTGGGAGGCCGGGACTGAAGCTTTCTTT; CDR3: CASSEGWEAGTEAFF
size: few; V: TRBV7-6; J: TRBJ2-2; D: .; DNA: TGTGCCAGCAGCTTAGGGCAGGGGACTGTAGGGGAGCTGTTTTTT; CDR3: CASSLGQGTVGELFF
size: .; V: TRBV19; J: TRBJ1-1; D: .; DNA: TGTGCCAGTAGTCGTTCCAATTCGGGGCGGGGGGCACCTGAAGCTTTCTTT; CDR3: CASSRSNSGRGAPEAFF
size: .; V: TRBV7-9; J: TRBJ2-7; D: .; DNA: TGTGCCAGCAGCTTAGCATCCGGGGGCCTCTACGAGCAGTACTTC; CDR3: CASSLASGGLYEQYF
size: .; V: TRBV14; J: TRBJ1-2; D: .; DNA: TGTGCCAGCAGCCATAACCCGACCTATGGCTACACCTTC; CDR3: CASSHNPTYGYTF
size: .; V: TRBV9; J: TRBJ2-2; D: TRBD1; DNA: TGTGCCAGCAGCCTAGTGACAGGGGGGGCCGGGGAGCTGTTTTTT; CDR3: CASSLVTGGAGELFF
size: .; V: TRBV29-1; J: TRBJ2-7; D: .; DNA: TGCAGCGTTGGGCCCCGGGACTACGAGCAGTACTTC; CDR3: CSVGPRDYEQYF
size: .; V: TRBV5-5; J: TRBJ1-5; D: .; DNA: TGTGCCAGCAGCTTGGCGGACACCACGGCCCAGCCCCAGCATTTT; CDR3: CASSLADTTAQPQHF
size: .; V: TRBV2; J: TRBJ1-2; D: .; DNA: TGTGCCAGCAGTGAAGGGACAGCCTATGGCTACACCTTC; CDR3: CASSEGTAYGYTF
size: few; V: TRBV2; J: TRBJ1-6; D: .; DNA: TGTGCCAGCAGTGAAGCGCAGGGTTCACCCCTCCACTTT; CDR3: CASSEAQGSPLHF
size: .; V: TRBV28; J: TRBJ2-1; D: .; DNA: TGTGCCAGCAGTTTCGACGATAGGTATGAGCAGTTCTTC; CDR3: CASSFDDRYEQFF
size: .; V: TRBV7-6; J: TRBJ1-2; D: TRBD1; DNA: TGTGCCAGCAGCCAGACCGGACAGGGGACTTCTGGCTACACCTTC; CDR3: CASSQTGQGTSGYTF
size: few; V: TRBV7-9; J: TRBJ1-1; D: .; DNA: TGTGCCAGCAGCTTAGGTAGGAACACTGAAGCTTTCTTT; CDR3: CASSLGRNTEAFF
size: few; V: TRBV18; J: TRBJ2-3; D: .; DNA: TGTGCCAGCTCACGGGGGGGCGTCACAGATACGCAGTATTTT; CDR3: CASSRGGVTDTQYF
size: once; V: TRBV21-1; J: TRBJ1-2; D: .; DNA: TGTGCCAGCAGCAAAGACGCGGGCATGATCTATGGCTACACCTTC; CDR3: CASSKDAGMIYGYTF
size: .; V: TRBV2; J: TRBJ1-5; D: .; DNA: TGTGCCAGCAAGTCCAGGCGAGATAGCAATCAGCCCCAGCATTTT; CDR3: CASKSRRDSNQPQHF
size: few; V: TRBV7-9; J: TRBJ2-5; D: .; DNA: TGTGCCAGCAGCTTAGCGTGGGCGAGCCGAGAGACCCAGTACTTC; CDR3: CASSLAWASRETQYF
size: few; V: TRBV27; J: TRBJ1-5; D: .; DNA: TGTGCCAGCAGACCCTCCGGAGCCAAGGTCCCCAATCAGCCCCAGCATTTT; CDR3: CASRPSGAKVPNQPQHF
size: .; V: TRBV11-2; J: TRBJ1-3; D: TRBD1; DNA: TGTGCCAGCAGCCTATTTACAGGGGGCGCGGGAAACACCATATATTTT; CDR3: CASSLFTGGAGNTIYF
size: .; V: TRBV7-2; J: TRBJ2-7; D: TRBD1; DNA: TGTGCCAGCAGCTTAATCCCAGGGGGCTCCTACGAGCAGTACTTC; CDR3: CASSLIPGGSYEQYF
size: .; V: TRBV7-9; J: TRBJ1-2; D: TRBD1; DNA: TGTGCCAGCAGCTCTTCCTGGCGGGACAGGGCCACCTTC; CDR3: CASSSSWRDRATF
size: .; V: TRBV6-5; J: TRBJ2-6; D: .; DNA: TGTGCCAGCAGTTTATCGGGCCCTGGGGCCAACGTCCTGACTTTC; CDR3: CASSLSGPGANVLTF
size: .; V: TRBV7-3; J: TRBJ2-3; D: .; DNA: TGTGCCAGCAGTCTAAAAAGGGGGGGTACGCAGTATTTT; CDR3: CASSLKRGGTQYF
size: .; V: TRBV2; J: TRBJ2-3; D: TRBD1; DNA: TGTGCCAGCAAGATCGGACAGGGGGCAAACACAGATACGCAGTATTTT; CDR3: CASKIGQGANTDTQYF
size: .; V: TRBV29-1; J: TRBJ2-3; D: TRBD1; DNA: TGCAGCGTCTCCTGGACAGGGGGAGTAGATACGCAGTATTTT; CDR3: CSVSWTGGVDTQYF
size: .; V: TRBV30; J: TRBJ2-5; D: .; DNA: TGTGCCTGGAGTTCGAACAGGGCCCTTACAGCCCAGTACTTC; CDR3: CAWSSNRALTAQYF
size: once; V: TRBV2; J: TRBJ1-4; D: .; DNA: TGTGCCAGCAGAATGAAGTTGGCAACTAATGAAAAACTGTTTTTT; CDR3: CASRMKLATNEKLFF
size: .; V: TRBV6-5; J: TRBJ1-3; D: TRBD1; DNA: TGTGCCAGCAGTTCCGGGACAGTGTACTCTGGAAACACCATATATTTT; CDR3: CASSSGTVYSGNTIYF
size: once; V: TRBV28; J: TRBJ1-1; D: .; DNA: TGTGCCAGCACCCCATGGGGGAAAGCTTTCTTT; CDR3: CASTPWGKAFF
size: .; V: TRBV4-1; J: TRBJ2-7; D: .; DNA: TGCGCCAGCAGCCAGGGTCTGTCCGAGCAGTACTTC; CDR3: CASSQGLSEQYF